The source of this T cell receptor (beta chain) is a study of blood T cell repertoires in COVID-19. The V segment lost 0 bases and the J segment 4 bases; nucleotides outside the gene matches: 4. The CDR3 sequence is 16 residues long. Germline lookup yields CDR1 LGHNA and CDR2 YSLEER. Profiling relied on immunoSEQ multiplex PCR, and the TCRdb table lists in-frame clones only, not all of them. The repertoire has tens of thousands of clones, roughly 89% of them found once; the top ten carry 3.5%. The TCR was taken from a man between 50 and 59 years old with acute or convalescent COVID-19. The chain joins TRBV4-3 to TRBJ2-1; 9 bases line up with TRBD2. The sequenced sample consisted of peripheral blood. This chain's CDR3 is CASSQERAGGYNEQFF. The DNA of the CDR3 is TGCGCCAGCAGCCAAGAAAGGGCGGGAGGGTACAATGAGCAGTTCTTC.